A selection of T cell receptor beta chains follows, all from one sample in a study of Ad26.COV2.S vaccination and SARS-CoV-2 variants. Method: immunoSEQ multiplex PCR; TCRdb's copy keeps in-frame clones and lacks some. The repertoire consists of 400,000 to 500,000 clones, with approximately 92% occurring once and the leading ten covering just over 2.5%. Specimen: peripheral blood, collected in a trial of Ad26.COV2.S vaccine versus placebo. The source of these receptors is a person aged 18 to 59 who received the Ad26.COV2.S COVID-19 vaccine or a placebo. Each CDR3 is given with its conserved first and last residue.

V | CDR3
TRBV6-5 | CASQKTGTASGYTF
TRBV9 | CASSVARRDRGSSSGNTIYF
TRBV6-6 | CASSRDIEGASGANVLTF
TRBV20-1 | CSASSRVEAFF
TRBV6-2/TRBV6-3 | CASSYPDTIEAFF
TRBV9 | CASSVEARLAYNEQFF
TRBV18 | CASSPQAPASGNTIYF
TRBV7-9 | CASSRPAGYELFF
TRBV5-1 | CASSLKRQAADTQYF
TRBV12-3/TRBV12-4 | CASSWGQETQYF
TRBV27 | CASRLQGWNTEAFF
TRBV2 | CASRDRGLGYTF
TRBV18 | CASSSTDTQYF
TRBV5-6 | CASSLFATNYGYTF
TRBV19 | CASQDSGQPQHF
TRBV6-2/TRBV6-3 | CASSYSTPGAKNIQYF
TRBV15 | CATSRDRTGGGQPQHF
TRBV10-3 | CAIRQGGEQFF
TRBV7-3 | CASSDRGQETQYF
TRBV7-2 | CASSLEMGSGNTIYF
TRBV7-8 | CASSQGTWTETQYF
TRBV19 | CASSPPLLATEQFF
TRBV3-1/TRBV3-2 | CASSQGSFGAGSNTGELFF
TRBV7-2 | CASSGGQAANEKLFF
TRBV5-8 | CASSLLGGNSGNTIYF
TRBV5-1 | CASSLQGGPQHF
TRBV28 | CASLPGQGLDEQFF
TRBV4-3 | CASSPHPSTEGPYEQYF
TRBV4-3 | CASSQDGGRYNEQFF
TRBV28 | CASSYLGRSNQPQHF
TRBV7-2 | CASSSGGGGANVLTF
TRBV30 | CAWGTGSFNEKLFF
TRBV6-1 | CASSERLAGGRDTQYF
TRBV6-5 | CASRKGSTGELFF
TRBV4-2 | CASSQRSKADTQYF
TRBV5-4 | CASSTRGQPQHF
TRBV15 | CATSREVQGGYTF